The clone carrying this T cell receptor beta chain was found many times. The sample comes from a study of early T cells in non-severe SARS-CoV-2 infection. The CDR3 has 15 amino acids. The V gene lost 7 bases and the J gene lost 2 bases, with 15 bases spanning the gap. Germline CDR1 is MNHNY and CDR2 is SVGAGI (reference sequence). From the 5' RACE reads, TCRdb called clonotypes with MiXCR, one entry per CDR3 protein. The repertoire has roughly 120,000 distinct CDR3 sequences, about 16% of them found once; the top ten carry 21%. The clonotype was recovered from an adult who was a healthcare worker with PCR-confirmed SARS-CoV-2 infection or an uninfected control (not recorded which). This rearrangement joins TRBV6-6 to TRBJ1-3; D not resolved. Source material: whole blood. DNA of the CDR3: TGTGCCAGCACCGGCCGCGGGTCTGCTGGAAACACCATATATTTT. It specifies CASTGRGSAGNTIYF.